The 16 T cell receptor beta chains below all came from one sample that was sequenced in a study of CD8+CD57+ T cells in acquired aplastic anemia. The TCR beta profiling, which covered VDJ combination and CDR3 sequence, was carried out using genomic DNA as the template. TCRdb processed the reads anew with MiXCR; each CDR3 protein has one entry. The sample contains about 420,000 distinct CDR3 sequences, 55% to 70% of which appear only once. The sample consisted of sorted CD4+, CD8+, or CD8+CD57+ T cells (not recorded which) from PBMCs. Source of these receptors: a human donor in good health, serving as a control.

Notes on this clonotype: A junction end diverges from the germline sequence, so it may reflect a read error. The chain uses TRBV2 and TRBJ2-2; 7 bases line up with TRBD2. The germline CDR1 and CDR2 sequences are SNHLY and FYNNEI. The CDR3 has 15 amino acids. The chain's CDR3 is CASSGEGGMTGELFF. The CDR3 DNA reads TGTGCCAGCAGCGGGGAGGGAGGTATGACCGGCGAGCTGTTCTTC.

V gene TRBV25-1 combines with J gene TRBJ1-5, with 9 bases lining up with TRBD1. Germline values: CDR1 MGHDK, CDR2 SYGVNS. V gave up 2 bases and J gave up 7 bases; unmatched junction bases: 6. The CDR3 has 15 residues. CDR3 sequence reads: CASSEGDRVGQPQHF. The CDR3 nucleotides read TGTGCCAGCAGTGAAGGGGACAGGGTAGGACAGCCCCAGCATTTT.

CDR3 nucleotide sequence: TGTGCCAGCAGCTTAGCGGCGGTAGCTGGGGCCAACGTCCTGACTTTC. Amino acid sequence: CASSLAAVAGANVLTF. The chain is built from TRBV7-2 and TRBJ2-6; D uncertain. Between the trimmed V and J ends, which lost 0 bases and 2 bases, there was a span of 8 bases. The V gene's germline CDR1 is SGHTA and CDR2 FQGNSA. The CDR3 is 16 residues long.

Turning to this clonotype: The CDR3 carries no conserved terminal phenylalanine or tryptophan, so it likely arises from a read error. The limits of the CDR3 on the DNA are not certain, so only TCRdb's listed CDR3 is given. The rearrangement uses TRBV7-2 and TRBJ1-3. The CDR3 totals 12 residues, both ends included. Looked up from germline, CDR1 is SGHTA and CDR2 is FQGNSA. CDR3 protein: CASVRQGNTISL.

The J gene is TRBJ2-5, the V gene TRBV7-9; maybe TRBD2 (6 bases). CDR3 length: 14 amino acids. Germline assignment: CDR1 SEHNR and CDR2 FQNEAQ (reference sequence). V lost 6 bases, J lost 5 bases, and 16 bases lay in between. CDR3 bases: TGTGCCAGCAGTCCAGCCGGGGCGGGGGAGACCCAGTACTTC. This sequence encodes CASSPAGAGETQYF.

On this clonotype itself: No conserved phenylalanine or tryptophan is present at the end of the CDR3, so a read error is the likely explanation. The chain employs TRBV2 and TRBJ2-7, with 8 bases lining up with TRBD1. This CDR3 has 14 amino acids. Germline V CDR1 and CDR2: SNHLY, FYNNEI. The junction had 5 bases not matched to a gene; V was cut back by 6 bases and J by 1 base. This chain's CDR3 is CASRTGAISYEQYH. CDR3 in DNA: TGTGCCAGCAGGACAGGGGCGATTTCCTACGAGCAGTACCAC.

The chain joins TRBV20-1 to TRBJ1-2; D uncertain. The germline V and J ends were trimmed by 3 bases and 4 bases, with 15 bases remaining between them. The CDR3 has 14 residues. Germline loops: CDR1 DFQATT, CDR2 SNEGSKA (reference sequence). The CDR3 spells CSARIGGVCYGYTF. The CDR3 region has the DNA TGCAGTGCTAGGATTGGCGGGGTGTGCTATGGCTACACCTTC.

On this clonotype: The limits of the CDR3 on the DNA are not certain, so only TCRdb's listed CDR3 is given. The chain links TRBV12-3 or TRBV12-4 to TRBJ2-1; the table names TRBD2, a call not compared with the DNA. Including both end residues, the CDR3 is 22 amino acids long. The chain's CDR3 is CASSFYICSARGLADSYNEQFF.

This clonotype turned up a few times. The chain is built from TRBV7-9 and TRBJ1-1, with D unresolved. CDR1 and CDR2 from the germline V gene are SEHNR and FQNEAQ (reference sequence). The CDR3 is made up of 11 amino acids. The ends were cut back, 5 bases at V and 3 bases at J, with 4 bases in the middle. CDR3 protein: CASSRDTEAFF. Written as DNA, the CDR3 is TGTGCCAGCAGCCGTGACACTGAAGCTTTCTTT.

This chain joins TRBV2 and TRBJ2-5; 10 bases match TRBD1. Looked up from germline, CDR1 is SNHLY and CDR2 is FYNNEI. J lost 5 bases, V lost 6 bases, and 9 bases had no gene match. This CDR3 is 15 amino acids long. CDR3 region: CASSFSTGGGETQYF. CDR3 DNA: TGTGCCAGCAGCTTCTCGACAGGGGGCGGCGAGACCCAGTACTTC.

For this clonotype: Mismatch with germline at one junction end may stem from a read error. The chain combines TRBV7-3 with TRBJ1-6; D might be TRBD1 (5 bases). CDR3 length: 16 residues. Germline CDR1 reads SGHTA; CDR2 reads FQGTGA. The CDR3 DNA reads as TGCGCCAGCAGCCAAGGGCTAGCGGGGGTCGCTTCACCCCTCCACTTT. Protein: CASSQGLAGVASPLHF.

Details on this clonotype: One junction end disagrees with the germline gene, perhaps due to a read error. The rearrangement links TRBV7-9 to TRBJ1-2, with a weak D call TRBD1 (5 bases). The CDR3 extends over 13 amino acids. CDR1 SEHNR and CDR2 FQNEAQ come from the germline V gene (reference sequence). DNA of the CDR3: TGTGCCAGCACGGCAGGGAGTCCCAGTGGCTCGGGCTTC. Amino acids: CASTAGSPSGSGF.

The chain is built from TRBV19 and TRBJ2-4; D is possibly TRBD1 or TRBD2 (5 bases each). The V gene lost 5 bases and the J gene lost 2 bases, with 10 bases spanning the gap. This CDR3 region has 14 residues. Germline lookup yields CDR1 LNHDA and CDR2 SQIVND (reference sequence). The DNA of the CDR3 is TGTGCCAGTAGTCGGGGCGGGCCCAAAAACATTCAGTACTTC. Its protein product is CASSRGGPKNIQYF.

This rearrangement joins TRBV5-5 to TRBJ2-6; D is unresolved. The CDR3 loop spans 13 amino acids. CDR1 and CDR2 from the germline V gene are SGHKS and YYEKEE (reference sequence). The CDR3 nucleotides read TGTGCTAGTGCCTTGGCCGGAGCCAACGTCCTGACTTTC. Translated, it gives CASALAGANVLTF.

About this clonotype: Lacking the conserved final phenylalanine or tryptophan, this CDR3 likely reflects a read error. Because the CDR3's place on the DNA is in doubt, the DNA is left out and the CDR3 is given as listed by TCRdb. The chain links TRBV7-9 to TRBJ1-5. With termini counted, the CDR3 has 13 amino acids. Germline values: CDR1 SEHNR, CDR2 FQNEAQ (reference sequence). The CDR3 is CASSLDRWEEHHY.

This chain connects TRBV20-1 to TRBJ2-3; tentative D call: TRBD2 (5 bases). With 1 base removed from V and 10 bases from J, the gap between germline ends came to 15 bases. Germline V CDR1 and CDR2: DFQATT, SNEGSKA (reference sequence). The length of the CDR3 is 13 residues. The CDR3: CSARAGRDWAQYF. CDR3 sequence (DNA): TGCAGTGCTAGAGCAGGACGGGATTGGGCGCAGTATTTT.